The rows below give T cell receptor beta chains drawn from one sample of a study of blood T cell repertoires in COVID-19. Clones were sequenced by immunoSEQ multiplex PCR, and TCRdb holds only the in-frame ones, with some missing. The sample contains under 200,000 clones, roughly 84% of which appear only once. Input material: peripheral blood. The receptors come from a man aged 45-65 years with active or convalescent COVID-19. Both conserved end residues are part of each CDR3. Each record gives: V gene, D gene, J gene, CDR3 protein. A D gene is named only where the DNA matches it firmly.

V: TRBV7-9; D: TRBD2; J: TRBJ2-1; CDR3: CASSFRRGVSYNEQFF
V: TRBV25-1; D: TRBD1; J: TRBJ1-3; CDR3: CASSAPGQSSGNTIYF
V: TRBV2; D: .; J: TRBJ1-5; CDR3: CASSKTGASNQPQHF
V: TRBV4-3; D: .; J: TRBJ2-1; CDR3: CASSQSTGWYEQFF
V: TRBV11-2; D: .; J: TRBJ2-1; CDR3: CASLRSGPYNEQFF
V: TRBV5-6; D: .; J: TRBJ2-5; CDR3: CASSDRQGGPLETQYF
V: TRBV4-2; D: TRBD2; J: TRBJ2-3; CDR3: CASSQDQGGGADTQYF
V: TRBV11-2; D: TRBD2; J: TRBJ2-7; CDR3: CASSLGTSPAYEQYF
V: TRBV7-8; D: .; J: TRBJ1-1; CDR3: CASKGGFADTEAFF
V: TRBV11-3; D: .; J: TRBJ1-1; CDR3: CASSSRQNEAFF
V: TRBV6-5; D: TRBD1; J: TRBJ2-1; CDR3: CASSYAGQGSNEQFF
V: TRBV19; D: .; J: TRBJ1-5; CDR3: CASSIMTRGNQPQHF
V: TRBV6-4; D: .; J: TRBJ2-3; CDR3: CARSPRGGDSTDTQYF
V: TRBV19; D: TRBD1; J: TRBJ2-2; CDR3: CASSPRQGPGELFF
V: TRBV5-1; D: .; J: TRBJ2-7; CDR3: CASSQEPGQGQMYF
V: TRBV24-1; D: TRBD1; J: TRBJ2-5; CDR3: CATSVIRGPLKETQYF
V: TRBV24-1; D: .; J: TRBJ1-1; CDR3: CATSDSRGGGTSEAFF
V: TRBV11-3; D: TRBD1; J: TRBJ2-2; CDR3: CASSLGTGLPSNTGELFF
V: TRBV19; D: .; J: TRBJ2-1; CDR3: CASNPQQGYNEQFF
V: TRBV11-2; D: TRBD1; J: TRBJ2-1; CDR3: CASSLGGQGFYNEQFF
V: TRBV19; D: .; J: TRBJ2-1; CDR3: CASTSGGVTYNEQFF
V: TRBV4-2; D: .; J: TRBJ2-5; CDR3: CASSQDRVVQETQYF
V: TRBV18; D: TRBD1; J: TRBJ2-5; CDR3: CASSRDRGSQETQYF
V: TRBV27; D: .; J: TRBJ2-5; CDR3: CASSFNRETQYF
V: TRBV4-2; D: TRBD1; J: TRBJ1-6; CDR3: CASSQETGGNSPLHF
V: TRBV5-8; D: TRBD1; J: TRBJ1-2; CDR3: CASSPRDRDYGYTF
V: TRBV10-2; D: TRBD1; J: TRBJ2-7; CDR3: CASADRGRNTYEQYF
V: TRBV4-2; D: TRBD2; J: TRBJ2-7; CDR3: CASSHRSSGRALEQYF
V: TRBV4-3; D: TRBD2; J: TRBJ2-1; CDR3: CASSQDGGLAGAYEQFF
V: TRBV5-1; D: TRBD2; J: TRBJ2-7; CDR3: CASSSTGGNSFEQYF
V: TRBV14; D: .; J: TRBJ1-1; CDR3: CASSPIQVTEAFF
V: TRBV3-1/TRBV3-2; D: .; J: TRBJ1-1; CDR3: CASSPGRLPRDTEAFF
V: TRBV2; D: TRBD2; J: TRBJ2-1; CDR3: CASRSGGPWNEQFF
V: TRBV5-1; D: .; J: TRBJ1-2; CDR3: CASSRPGLNYGYTF
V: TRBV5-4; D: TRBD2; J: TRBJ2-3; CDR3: CASSLPLAGGLTDTQYF
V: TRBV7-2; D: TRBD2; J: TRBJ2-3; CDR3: CASSPNSGGADTQYF
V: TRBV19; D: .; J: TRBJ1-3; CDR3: CASITRGVSGNTIYF
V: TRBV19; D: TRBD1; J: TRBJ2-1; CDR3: CASSRQGAINEQFF
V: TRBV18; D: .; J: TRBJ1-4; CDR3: CASSRDQGEKLFF
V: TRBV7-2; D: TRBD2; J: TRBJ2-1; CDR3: CASSLSFPGLAGGREQFF
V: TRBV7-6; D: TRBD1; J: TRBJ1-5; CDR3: CASSQGQGAMPQHF
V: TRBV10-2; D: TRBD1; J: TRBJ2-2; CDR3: CASRGTGRVGELFF
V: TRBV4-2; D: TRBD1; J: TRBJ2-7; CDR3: CASSQHVRRRQGESYEQYF
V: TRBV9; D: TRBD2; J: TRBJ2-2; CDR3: CASSVSGTNVFSSTGELFF
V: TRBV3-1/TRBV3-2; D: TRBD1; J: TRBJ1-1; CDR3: CASSQSTGGVSMNTEAFF